Following are 32 T cell receptor beta chains from one sample sequenced in a study of T cell repertoires in cytomegalovirus infection. TCRdb re-called the reads with MiXCR, one entry per CDR3 protein. Of approximately 730,000 distinct CDR3 sequences listed, about 30% are singletons. These TCRs' antigens remain unknown. The sample in question was cultured PBMCs, obtained from culture after CMV antigen stimulation. The receptors stem from a human donor in good health (CMV status not recorded). Some clones in this sample may be carry-over from other donors' samples.

The gene calls are TRBV20-1 and TRBJ2-1; D possibly corresponds to TRBD2 (6 bases). Germline-derived CDR1 and CDR2 are DFQATT and SNEGSKA (reference sequence). The CDR3 contains 16 residues. V lost 2 bases and J 0 bases, leaving 14 bases between the germline ends. CDR3 amino acids: CSARTRPAGSYNEQFF. The CDR3 coding sequence is TGCAGTGCTAGAACCCGCCCAGCGGGCTCCTACAATGAGCAGTTCTTC.

This clonotype was recorded a few times. The chain combines TRBV7-2 with TRBJ1-2, with D hard to call. Trimming left V 3 bases short and J 13 bases short, with 12 bases between. The CDR3 is 11 residues long. Germline V gene sequence: CDR1 SGHTA, CDR2 FQGNSA. In DNA, the CDR3 is TGTGCCAGCAGCTTGGGCTTTGTCCCCACCTTC. Residues: CASSLGFVPTF. The entire variable domain, with the rest obtained from reference TRBV7-2 and TRBJ1-2, is as follows: GAGVSQSPSNKVTEKGKDVELRCDPISGHTALYWYRQSLGQGLEFLIYFQGNSAPDKSGLPSDRFSAERTGGSVSTLTIQRTQQEDSAVYLCASSLGFVPTFGSGTRLTVV.

The chain uses TRBV20-1 and TRBJ1-4; D is undetermined. The CDR3 is 15 residues long. The V gene's germline CDR1 is DFQATT and CDR2 SNEGSKA (reference sequence). Trimming shortened V by 0 bases and J by 11 bases, and 19 bases separated the two germline ends. For the CDR3, the DNA is TGCAGTGCTAGAGAGCTAGGGCAGCATCTTACGAAACTGTTTTTT. Amino acids: CSARELGQHLTKLFF.

The rearrangement uses TRBV12-3 or TRBV12-4 and TRBJ2-3; D is possibly TRBD2 (5 bases). V lost 6 bases to trimming and J lost 2 bases, with 12 bases between them. CDR3 length equals 14 residues. The CDR3 reads CASSLRGITDTQYF. CDR3 bases: TGTGCCAGCAGCCTAAGAGGGATCACAGATACGCAGTATTTT.

The CDR3 DNA is TGTGCCAGCAGTTACGGGACAGGGTCCGGGGCTTTCTTT. This sequence encodes CASSYGTGSGAFF. The rearrangement links TRBV7-9 to TRBJ1-1, with TRBD1 identical over 9 bases. CDR3 length: 13 residues. Germline CDR1 and CDR2: SEHNR and FQNEAQ (reference sequence). Trimming took 6 bases from V and 11 from J; bases not matched to a gene: 10.

The rearrangement joins TRBV4-2 to TRBJ1-2; tentatively, D is TRBD1 (5 bases). With 1 base removed from V and 4 bases from J, the gap between germline ends came to 13 bases. CDR1 and CDR2 (germline): LGHNA, YNFKEQ. The CDR3 runs to 15 residues. In DNA form, the CDR3 reads TGTGCCAGCAGCCAAGCCGGGGCCCTACTCTATGGCTACACCTTC. It codes for CASSQAGALLYGYTF.

This clonotype was seen more than once but under ten times. One end of the junction fails to match germline, which may point to a read error. CDR3 region: CASSETRLAGASSLF. CDR3 nucleotide sequence: TGTGCCAGCAGTGAAACCCGGCTAGCGGGAGCCTCGTCGCTCTTC. The chain combines TRBV2 with TRBJ2-1; 10 bases agree with TRBD2. This CDR3 has 15 residues. CDR1 and CDR2 from the germline V gene are SNHLY and FYNNEI. The full variable domain, with the rest looked up from reference TRBV2 and TRBJ2-1, is EPEVTQTPSHQVTQMGQEVILRCVPISNHLYFYWYRQILGQKVEFLVSFYNNEISEKSEIFDDQFSVERPDGSNFTLKIRSTKLEDSAMYFCASSETRLAGASSLFGPGTRLTVL.

This clonotype was observed at least ten times. V is TRBV7-2 and J is TRBJ1-4, with D unclear. The germline V and J ends were trimmed by 5 bases and 0 bases, with 13 bases remaining between them. Germline assignment: CDR1 SGHTA and CDR2 FQGNSA. This CDR3 spans 16 amino acids. The chain's CDR3 is CASSPRDDATNEKLFF. Here the CDR3 DNA reads TGTGCCAGCAGCCCGCGTGACGATGCAACTAATGAAAAACTGTTTTTT.

The rearrangement joins TRBV28 to TRBJ1-2; tentatively, D is TRBD1 (5 bases). The V end lost 1 base, the J end lost 6 bases, and 21 bases lay between the germline ends. This CDR3 is built from 17 residues. Per germline, CDR1 MDHEN and CDR2 SYDVKM. CDR3 in DNA: TGTGCCAGCAGTTTATCTTCCCAGGAGGGGAGGGAAGATGGCTACACCTTC. Its protein product is CASSLSSQEGREDGYTF.

This clonotype occurred a few times. The chain is built from TRBV10-3 and TRBJ2-3, with 9 bases lining up with TRBD2. This CDR3 region has 14 residues. V lost 0 bases to trimming and J lost 11 bases; unmatched junction nucleotides: 6. Germline V gene data show CDR1 as ENHRY and CDR2 as SYGVKD. In nucleotides, the CDR3 is TGTGCCATCAGTGAGTCAATTGTAGCGGGGGAGCAGTATTTT. Amino acids: CAISESIVAGEQYF.

V is TRBV5-6 and J is TRBJ2-5; 15 bases line up with TRBD2. In germline, CDR1 is SGHDT, CDR2 YYEEEE. J was trimmed by 0 bases and V by 2 bases; bases with no gene match: 11. The CDR3 has 20 amino acids. This chain's CDR3 is CASSFPLRTSGGGHQETQYF. DNA of the CDR3: TGTGCCAGCAGCTTTCCACTCCGGACTAGCGGGGGGGGACACCAAGAGACCCAGTACTTC.

The chain couples TRBV6-2 or TRBV6-3 to TRBJ2-3; D unresolved. Trimming removed 2 bases at V and 10 bases at J, with 13 bases between. The CDR3 loop spans 13 amino acids. The germline gives CDR1 MNHEY, CDR2 SVGEGT. The CDR3 reads CASSYSGLAAQYF. Written as DNA, the CDR3 is TGTGCCAGCAGTTACAGTGGCCTGGCTGCGCAGTATTTT.

Only a few counts were recorded for this clonotype. The CDR3 sequence is CASRRGQVRSGANVLTF. The CDR3 DNA is TGTGCCAGCAGACGCGGACAGGTTCGCTCTGGGGCCAACGTCCTGACTTTC. The genes are TRBV2 and TRBJ2-6, with TRBD1 identical over 7 bases. The ends lost 6 bases at V and 0 bases at J; junction bases unmatched: 8. This CDR3 spans 17 amino acids. Germline V lookup: CDR1 SNHLY, CDR2 FYNNEI.

This sequence joins TRBV7-6 and TRBJ2-5; D unclear. The germline gives CDR1 SGHVS, CDR2 FNYEAQ. The CDR3 has 15 amino acids. V was trimmed by 1 base and J by 2 bases, leaving 11 bases between them. CDR3 in DNA: TGTGCCAGCAGCTTAGACCGGGCGCCGCAAGAGACCCAGTACTTC. Protein product: CASSLDRAPQETQYF. Combining the CDR3 with reference TRBV7-6 and TRBJ2-5 gives the whole variable domain GAGVSQSPRYKVTKRGQDVALRCDPISGHVSLYWYRQALGQGPEFLTYFNYEAQQDKSGLPNDRFSAERPEGSISTLTIQRTEQRDSAMYRCASSLDRAPQETQYFGPGTRLLVL.

This clonotype was found many times. This chain links TRBV7-2 with TRBJ2-2; the D gene is possibly TRBD1 (6 bases). Germline V gene sequence: CDR1 SGHTA, CDR2 FQGNSA. CDR3 length equals 15 residues. V was clipped by 6 bases and J by 5 bases, with 16 bases between them. The CDR3 sequence is CASRRDRFRTGELFF. In DNA, the CDR3 is TGTGCCAGCAGACGAGACAGGTTCAGAACCGGGGAGCTGTTTTTT.

This clonotype was seen repeatedly, ten times or more. V is TRBV12-3 or TRBV12-4 and J is TRBJ1-1; possible D gene TRBD1, 6 bases. CDR3 length equals 14 residues. Deletions cut 5 bases from V and 8 bases from J, with 18 bases between. The CDR3 DNA sequence: TGTGCCAGCAGTGCCGGCGGGGGGCAGGGGGAAGCTTTCTTT. As protein: CASSAGGGQGEAFF.

The gene calls are TRBV7-2 and TRBJ2-5; no clear D gene. With 4 bases removed from V and 3 bases from J, the gap between germline ends came to 6 bases. The germline V gene has CDR1 SGHTA and CDR2 FQGNSA. The CDR3 runs 12 residues. CDR3 in amino acids: CASSSSKETQYF. Written as DNA, the CDR3 is TGTGCCAGCAGCTCAAGCAAAGAGACCCAGTACTTC.

The rearrangement joins TRBV7-2 to TRBJ2-7; 9 nucleotides match TRBD1. The germline V gene has CDR1 SGHTA and CDR2 FQGNSA. V dropped 8 bases and J dropped 5; count of bases not matched to a gene: 10. The CDR3 extends over 14 amino acids. CDR3 sequence: CASGVDRGSNEQYF. The CDR3 DNA reads as TGTGCCAGCGGGGTGGACAGGGGTAGTAACGAGCAGTACTTC. The variable domain in full, with the rest retrieved from reference TRBV7-2 and TRBJ2-7, is GAGVSQSPSNKVTEKGKDVELRCDPISGHTALYWYRQSLGQGLEFLIYFQGNSAPDKSGLPSDRFSAERTGGSVSTLTIQRTQQEDSAVYLCASGVDRGSNEQYFGPGTRLTVT.

This sequence joins TRBV20-1 and TRBJ2-3; the D gene could be TRBD1 or TRBD2 (5 bases each). Per germline, CDR1 DFQATT and CDR2 SNEGSKA (reference sequence). This CDR3 has 15 residues. With 4 bases removed from V and 3 bases from J, the gap between germline ends came to 17 bases. DNA for the CDR3: TGCAGTGCTACTAGCCCAGGGAGCGGTACAGATACGCAGTATTTT. The encoded protein is CSATSPGSGTDTQYF.

The chain joins TRBV28 to TRBJ1-5; D is possibly TRBD1 (6 bases). V shed 7 bases and J shed 9 bases, with 22 bases lying between them. The CDR3 extends over 15 amino acids. Germline assignment: CDR1 MDHEN and CDR2 SYDVKM. Here the CDR3 reads CASIKGLGGGWPQHF. CDR3 nucleotide sequence: TGTGCCAGCATCAAAGGCCTAGGGGGAGGATGGCCCCAGCATTTT.

This clonotype was counted a few times. The chain carries TRBV5-1 and TRBJ1-4; D ambiguous. This CDR3 is built from 13 residues. Germline lookup yields CDR1 SGHRS and CDR2 YFSETQ. Trimming cost V 6 bases and J 3 bases, with 9 bases left between them. The CDR3 loop reads CASKEVANEKLFF. The DNA for the CDR3 is TGCGCCAGCAAGGAGGTGGCTAATGAAAAACTGTTTTTT.

This clonotype has at least ten counts. This sequence joins TRBV7-2 and TRBJ2-7; D not certain. Germline assignment: CDR1 SGHTA and CDR2 FQGNSA. The CDR3 spans 14 residues. V shed 1 base and J shed 4 bases, with 11 bases lying between them. Here the CDR3 DNA reads TGTGCCAGCAGCTTAGAAGTTAGCAGTTACGAGCAGTACTTC. It specifies CASSLEVSSYEQYF. Combining the CDR3 with reference TRBV7-2 and TRBJ2-7 gives the whole variable domain GAGVSQSPSNKVTEKGKDVELRCDPISGHTALYWYRQSLGQGLEFLIYFQGNSAPDKSGLPSDRFSAERTGGSVSTLTIQRTQQEDSAVYLCASSLEVSSYEQYFGPGTRLTVT.

The genes are TRBV27 and TRBJ1-1, with a tentative D call TRBD1 (5 bases). The CDR3 has 13 amino acids. Looked up from germline, CDR1 is MNHEY and CDR2 is SMNVEV (reference sequence). The ends were cut back, 8 bases at V and 0 bases at J, with 10 bases in the middle. CDR3 bases: TGTGCCAGCCGGGGGGAGGTGAACACTGAAGCTTTCTTT. Amino acids: CASRGEVNTEAFF.

This rearrangement joins TRBV19 to TRBJ1-1; D not resolved. Germline V gives CDR1 LNHDA, CDR2 SQIVND (reference sequence). The ends were cut back, 2 bases at V and 6 bases at J, with 13 bases in the middle. The CDR3 spans 14 residues. CDR3 coding DNA: TGTGCCAGTAGTATACGGTACGCCGGCTCTGAAGCTTTCTTT. It is translated as CASSIRYAGSEAFF.

V gene TRBV29-1 combines with J gene TRBJ2-1, with 7 bases fitting TRBD1. With V trimmed by 7 bases and J by 10 bases, 10 bases remained unmatched. This CDR3 has 12 amino acids. Germline-derived CDR1 and CDR2 are SQVTM and ANQGSEA. CDR3 sequence (DNA): TGCAGCGCGCCGGGACAGCCCCCCGAGCAGTTCTTC. It is translated as CSAPGQPPEQFF.

This clonotype was seen only a few times. The chain uses TRBV12-3 or TRBV12-4 and TRBJ1-2, with a tentative D call TRBD1 (5 bases). The V end lost 3 bases, the J end lost 8 bases, and 16 bases lay between the germline ends. CDR3 length equals 14 residues. Written as DNA, the CDR3 is TGTGCCAGCAGTTTTTCCGGGGACCGCGAAGGCTACACCTTC. Protein sequence: CASSFSGDREGYTF.

In DNA form, the CDR3 reads TGTGCCAGCAGTTACGAGGAATCTGAAGCTTTCTTT. Its translation is CASSYEESEAFF. The chain combines TRBV6-6 with TRBJ1-1; D remains ambiguous. V was trimmed by 2 bases and J by 6 bases, leaving 7 bases between them. CDR1 MNHNY and CDR2 SVGAGI come from the germline V gene (reference sequence). The CDR3 runs to 12 residues.

The chain uses TRBV2 and TRBJ2-1, with TRBD2 as a possible D gene (6 bases). This CDR3 is 17 amino acids long. Germline assignment: CDR1 SNHLY and CDR2 FYNNEI. V lost 5 bases and J 0 bases, leaving 17 bases between the germline ends. This CDR3 is CASSRAPSASSYNEQFF. For the CDR3, the DNA is TGTGCCAGCAGTCGGGCACCTAGCGCAAGCTCCTACAATGAGCAGTTCTTC.

The CDR3: CASRGTGGKLFF. The CDR3 DNA reads as TGTGCCAGCAGAGGGACCGGGGGAAAACTGTTTTTT. The V and J genes are TRBV12-3 or TRBV12-4 and TRBJ1-4; TRBD1 is a possible D gene (5 bases). Deletions cut 6 bases from V and 10 bases from J, with 12 bases between. CDR3 length: 12 residues.

The V call is TRBV19, the J call TRBJ1-1; D is unresolved. Looked up from germline, CDR1 is LNHDA and CDR2 is SQIVND (reference sequence). CDR3 length: 13 residues. Trimming stripped 3 bases from V and 4 bases from J, with 9 bases between. The chain's CDR3 is CASSMGAGTEAFF. DNA for the CDR3: TGTGCCAGTAGTATGGGAGCGGGCACTGAAGCTTTCTTT.

This clonotype was observed a handful of times. J is TRBJ1-2 and V is TRBV6-1, with D hard to call. V lost 4 bases and J 8 bases, leaving 14 bases between the germline ends. Germline CDR1 and CDR2: MNHNS and SASEGT. This CDR3 is built from 13 residues. The CDR3 region has the DNA TGTGCCAGCAGTGCAGCCTATACGGGGGGCTACACCTTC. This encodes CASSAAYTGGYTF.

This clonotype has ten or more counts. The chain carries TRBV7-9 and TRBJ1-1; D uncertain. The CDR3 extends over 14 amino acids. The V gene's germline CDR1 is SEHNR and CDR2 FQNEAQ (reference sequence). The V end was cut by 5 bases, the J end by 0 bases, with 10 bases between. The CDR3 sequence: CASSPGRLNTEAFF. CDR3 coding DNA: TGTGCCAGCAGCCCCGGACGCTTGAACACTGAAGCTTTCTTT.